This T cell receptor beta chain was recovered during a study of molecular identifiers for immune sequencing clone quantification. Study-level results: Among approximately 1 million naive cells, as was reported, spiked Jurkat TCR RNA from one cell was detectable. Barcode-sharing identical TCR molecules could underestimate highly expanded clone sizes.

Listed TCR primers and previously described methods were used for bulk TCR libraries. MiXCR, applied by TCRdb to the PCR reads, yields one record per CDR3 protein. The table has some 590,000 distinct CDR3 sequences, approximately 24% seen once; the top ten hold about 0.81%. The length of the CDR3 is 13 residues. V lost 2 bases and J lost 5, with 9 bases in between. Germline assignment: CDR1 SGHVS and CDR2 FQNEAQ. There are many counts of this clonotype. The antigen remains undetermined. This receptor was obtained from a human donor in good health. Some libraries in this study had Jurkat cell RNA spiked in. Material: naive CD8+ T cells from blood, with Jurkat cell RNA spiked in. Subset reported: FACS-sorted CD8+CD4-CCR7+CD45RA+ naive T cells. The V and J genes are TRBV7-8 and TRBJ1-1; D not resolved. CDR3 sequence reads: CASSLSVGTEAFF. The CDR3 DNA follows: TGTGCCAGCAGCTTATCGGTAGGGACTGAAGCTTTCTTT.